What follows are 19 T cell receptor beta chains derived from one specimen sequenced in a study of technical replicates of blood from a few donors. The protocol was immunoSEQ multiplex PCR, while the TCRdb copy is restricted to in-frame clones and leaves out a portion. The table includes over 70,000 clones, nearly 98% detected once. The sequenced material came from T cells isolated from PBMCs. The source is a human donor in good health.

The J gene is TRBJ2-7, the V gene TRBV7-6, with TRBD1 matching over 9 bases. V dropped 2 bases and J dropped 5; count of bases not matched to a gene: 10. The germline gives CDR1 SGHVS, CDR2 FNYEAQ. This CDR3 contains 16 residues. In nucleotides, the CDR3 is TGTGCCAGCAGCTTAAGCGGCAGACAGGGGGTTCACGAGCAGTACTTC. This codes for CASSLSGRQGVHEQYF.

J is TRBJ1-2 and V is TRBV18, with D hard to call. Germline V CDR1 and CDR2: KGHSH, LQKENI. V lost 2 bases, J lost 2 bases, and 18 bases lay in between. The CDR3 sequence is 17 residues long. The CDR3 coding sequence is TGTGCCAGCTCACCAATAGATAGCGTGACTCCGAACTATGGCTACACCTTC. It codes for CASSPIDSVTPNYGYTF. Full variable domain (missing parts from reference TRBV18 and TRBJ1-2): NAGVMQNPRHLVRRRGQEARLRCSPMKGHSHVYWYRQLPEEGLKFMVYLQKENIIDESGMPKERFSAEFPKEGPSILRIQQVVRGDSAAYFCASSPIDSVTPNYGYTFGSGTRLTVV.

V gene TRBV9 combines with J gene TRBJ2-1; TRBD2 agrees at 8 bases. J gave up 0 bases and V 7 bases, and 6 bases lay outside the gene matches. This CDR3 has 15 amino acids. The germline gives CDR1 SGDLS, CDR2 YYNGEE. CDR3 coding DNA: TGTGCCAGCCGCGCGGGGACTAGCTCCTACAATGAGCAGTTCTTC. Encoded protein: CASRAGTSSYNEQFF.

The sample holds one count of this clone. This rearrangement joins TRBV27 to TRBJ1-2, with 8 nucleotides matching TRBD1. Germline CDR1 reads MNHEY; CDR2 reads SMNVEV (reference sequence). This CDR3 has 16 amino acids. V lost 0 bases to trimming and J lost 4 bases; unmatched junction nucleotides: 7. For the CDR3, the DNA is TGTGCCAGCAGTTTATCGGTCAGGGGGCTGGGCTATGGCTACACCTTC. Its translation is CASSLSVRGLGYGYTF.

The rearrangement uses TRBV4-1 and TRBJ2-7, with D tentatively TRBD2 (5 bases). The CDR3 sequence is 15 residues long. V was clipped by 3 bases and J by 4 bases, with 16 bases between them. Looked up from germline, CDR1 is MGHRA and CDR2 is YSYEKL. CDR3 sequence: CASSQTGESLYEQYF. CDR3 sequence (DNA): TGCGCCAGCAGCCAGACCGGGGAGAGCTTATACGAGCAGTACTTC.

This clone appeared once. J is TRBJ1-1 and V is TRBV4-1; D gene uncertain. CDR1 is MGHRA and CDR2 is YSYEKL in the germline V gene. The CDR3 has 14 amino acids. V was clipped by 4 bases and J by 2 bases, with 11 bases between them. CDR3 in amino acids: CASSPRGVNTEAFF. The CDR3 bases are TGCGCCAGCAGCCCCCGAGGTGTAAACACTGAAGCTTTCTTT.

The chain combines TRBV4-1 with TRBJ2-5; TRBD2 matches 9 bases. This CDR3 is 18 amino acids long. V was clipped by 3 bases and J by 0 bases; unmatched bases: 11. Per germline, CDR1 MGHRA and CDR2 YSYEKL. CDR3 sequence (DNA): TGCGCCAGCAGCCACGCTTCTGGACTAGCGACGTACCAAGAGACCCAGTACTTC. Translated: CASSHASGLATYQETQYF.

The CDR3 reads CASSGSYYEQYF. In DNA, the CDR3 is TGTGCCAGCAGCGGGAGTTACTACGAGCAGTACTTC. The chain links TRBV5-8 to TRBJ2-7, with D maybe TRBD2 (5 bases). Between the trimmed V and J ends, which lost 4 bases and 3 bases, there was a span of 8 bases. The CDR3 loop spans 12 amino acids. Germline V lookup: CDR1 SGHTS, CDR2 YDEGEE.

The CDR3 nucleotides are TGTGCCAGCAGTTTAAGTACAGGGGTTGGTCAGCCCCAGCATTTT. Translated: CASSLSTGVGQPQHF. This chain uses TRBV27 with TRBJ1-5; TRBD1 matches at 7 bases. Germline assignment: CDR1 MNHEY and CDR2 SMNVEV (reference sequence). The CDR3 runs 15 residues. Unmatched junction bases numbered 7, after V lost 2 bases and J lost 6 bases.

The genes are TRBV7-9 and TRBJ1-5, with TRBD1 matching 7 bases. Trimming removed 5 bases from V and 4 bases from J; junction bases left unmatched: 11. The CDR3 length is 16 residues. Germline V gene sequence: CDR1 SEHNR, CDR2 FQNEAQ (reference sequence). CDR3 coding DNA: TGTGCCAGCAGCCTAACCCGACAGGGTGTAAATCAGCCCCAGCATTTT. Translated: CASSLTRQGVNQPQHF.

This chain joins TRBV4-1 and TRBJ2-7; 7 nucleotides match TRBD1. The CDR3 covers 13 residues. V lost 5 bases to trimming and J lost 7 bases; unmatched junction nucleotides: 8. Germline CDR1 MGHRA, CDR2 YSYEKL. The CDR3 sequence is CASSFRQGMEQYF. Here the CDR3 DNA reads TGCGCCAGCAGCTTCCGACAGGGAATGGAGCAGTACTTC.

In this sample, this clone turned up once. DNA for the CDR3: TGTGCCAGCAGTTCATTCCCGGGACAGCCAAAGGAGACCCAGTACTTC. It specifies CASSSFPGQPKETQYF. This chain uses TRBV27 with TRBJ2-5; 7 nucleotides agree with TRBD1. V lost 4 bases, J lost 5 bases, and 13 bases stayed unmatched. Germline V gives CDR1 MNHEY, CDR2 SMNVEV (reference sequence). The length of the CDR3 is 16 residues.

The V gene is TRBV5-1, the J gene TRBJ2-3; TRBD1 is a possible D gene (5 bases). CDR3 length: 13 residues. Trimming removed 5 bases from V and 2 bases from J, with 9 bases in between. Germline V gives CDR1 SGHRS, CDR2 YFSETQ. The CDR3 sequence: CASSGAVTDTQYF. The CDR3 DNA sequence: TGCGCCAGCAGTGGGGCAGTCACAGATACGCAGTATTTT.

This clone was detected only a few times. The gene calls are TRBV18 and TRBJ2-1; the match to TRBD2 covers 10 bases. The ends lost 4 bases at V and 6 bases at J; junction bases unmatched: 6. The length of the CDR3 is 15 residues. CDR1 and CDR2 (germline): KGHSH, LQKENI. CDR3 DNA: TGTGCCAGCTCACTGGGACTAGCGAGGACCAATGAGCAGTTCTTC. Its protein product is CASSLGLARTNEQFF.

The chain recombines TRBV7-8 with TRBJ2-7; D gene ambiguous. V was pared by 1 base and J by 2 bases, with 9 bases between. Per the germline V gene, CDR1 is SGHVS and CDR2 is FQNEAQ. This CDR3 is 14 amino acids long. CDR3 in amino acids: CASSLGRRTYEQYF. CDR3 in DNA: TGTGCCAGCAGCTTAGGGCGGAGAACCTACGAGCAGTACTTC.

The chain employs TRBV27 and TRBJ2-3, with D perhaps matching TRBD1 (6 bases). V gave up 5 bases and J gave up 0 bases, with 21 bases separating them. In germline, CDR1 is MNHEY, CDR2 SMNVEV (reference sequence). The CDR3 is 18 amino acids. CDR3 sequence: CASSPRGTGKRSTDTQYF. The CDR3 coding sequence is TGTGCCAGCAGTCCAAGGGGGACGGGCAAACGGAGCACAGATACGCAGTATTTT.

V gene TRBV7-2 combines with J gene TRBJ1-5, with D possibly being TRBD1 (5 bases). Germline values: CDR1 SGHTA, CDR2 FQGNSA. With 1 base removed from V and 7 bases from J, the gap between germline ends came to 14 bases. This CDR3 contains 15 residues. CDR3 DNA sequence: TGTGCCAGCAGCTTAGTCCAGGGAACGAGGCAGCCCCAGCATTTT. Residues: CASSLVQGTRQPQHF. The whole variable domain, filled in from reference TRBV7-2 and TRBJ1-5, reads GAGVSQSPSNKVTEKGKDVELRCDPISGHTALYWYRQSLGQGLEFLIYFQGNSAPDKSGLPSDRFSAERTGGSVSTLTIQRTQQEDSAVYLCASSLVQGTRQPQHFGDGTRLSIL.

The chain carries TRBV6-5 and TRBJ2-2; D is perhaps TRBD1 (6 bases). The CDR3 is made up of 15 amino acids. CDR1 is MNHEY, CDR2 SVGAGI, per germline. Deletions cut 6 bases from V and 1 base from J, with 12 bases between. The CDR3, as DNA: TGTGCCAGCAGGAGATTCAGGGGGAACACCGGGGAGCTGTTTTTT. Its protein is CASRRFRGNTGELFF.

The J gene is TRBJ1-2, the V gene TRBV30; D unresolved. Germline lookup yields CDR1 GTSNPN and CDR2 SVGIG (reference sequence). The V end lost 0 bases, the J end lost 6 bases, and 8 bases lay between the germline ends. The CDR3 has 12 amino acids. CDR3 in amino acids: CAWSVPTNGYTF. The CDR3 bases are TGTGCCTGGAGTGTACCCACTAATGGCTACACCTTC.